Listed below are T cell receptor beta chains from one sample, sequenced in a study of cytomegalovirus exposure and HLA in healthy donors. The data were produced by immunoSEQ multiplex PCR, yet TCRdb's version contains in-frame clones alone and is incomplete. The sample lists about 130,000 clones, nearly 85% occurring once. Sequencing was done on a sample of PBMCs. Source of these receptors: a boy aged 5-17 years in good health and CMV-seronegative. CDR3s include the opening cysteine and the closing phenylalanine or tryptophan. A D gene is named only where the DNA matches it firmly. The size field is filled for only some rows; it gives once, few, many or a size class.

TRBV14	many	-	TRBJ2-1	CASSQALGDWIEQFF	TGTGCCAGCAGCCAAGCCCTAGGGGACTGGATCGAGCAGTTCTTC
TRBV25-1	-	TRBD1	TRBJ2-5	CASSELQGMGKTQYF	TGTGCCAGCAGTGAACTACAGGGGATGGGAAAGACCCAGTACTTC
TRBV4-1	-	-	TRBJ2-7	CASSPRPTGYEQYF	TGCGCCAGCAGCCCCCGTCCGACAGGCTACGAGCAGTACTTC
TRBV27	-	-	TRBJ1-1	CASSYQGRATLLGTEAFF	TGTGCCAGCAGTTATCAGGGCCGGGCCACCCTCCTGGGCACTGAAGCTTTCTTT
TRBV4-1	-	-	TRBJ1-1	CASSHGGHTEAFF	TGCGCCAGCAGCCATGGTGGGCACACTGAAGCTTTCTTT
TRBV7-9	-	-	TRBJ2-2	CASSLASTNTGELFF	TGTGCCAGCAGCTTAGCCAGTACGAACACCGGGGAGCTGTTTTTT
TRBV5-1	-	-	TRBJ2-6	CASSVTGPGANVLTF	TGCGCCAGCAGCGTTACAGGGCCTGGGGCCAACGTCCTGACTTTC
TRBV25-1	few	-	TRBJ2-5	CASSDRLVEGGETQYF	TGTGCCAGCAGTGATCGGTTGGTGGAGGGAGGTGAGACCCAGTACTTC
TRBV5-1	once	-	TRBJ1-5	CASSLDGSQPQHF	TGCGCCAGCAGCTTGGACGGGTCTCAGCCCCAGCATTTT
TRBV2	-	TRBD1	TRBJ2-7	CASRATGVSYEQYF	TGTGCCAGCAGAGCGACAGGGGTCTCCTACGAGCAGTACTTC
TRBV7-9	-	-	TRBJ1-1	CASSLIRAEAFF	TGTGCCAGCAGCTTAATACGGGCTGAAGCTTTCTTT
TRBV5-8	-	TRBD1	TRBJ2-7	CASSRTGPYEQYF	TGTGCCAGCAGCCGGACAGGACCCTACGAGCAGTACTTC
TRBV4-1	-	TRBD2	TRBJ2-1	CASSQGVYPSGLFF	TGCGCCAGCAGCCAAGGGGTGTACCCTAGCGGCCTGTTCTTC
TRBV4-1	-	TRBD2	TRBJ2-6	CASSPPSGLAGLAGANVLTF	TGCGCCAGCAGCCCTCCGTCCGGGCTAGCGGGATTAGCGGGGGCCAACGTCCTGACTTTC
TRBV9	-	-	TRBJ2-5	CASSVALTNQETQYF	TGTGCCAGCAGCGTAGCTTTGACTAACCAAGAGACCCAGTACTTC
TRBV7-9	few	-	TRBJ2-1	CASSLVQRTHNEQFF	TGTGCCAGCAGCTTAGTCCAGCGGACGCACAATGAGCAGTTCTTC
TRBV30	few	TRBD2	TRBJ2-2	CAWSEESGRDTGELFF	TGTGCCTGGAGTGAAGAGAGCGGGAGAGATACCGGGGAGCTGTTTTTT
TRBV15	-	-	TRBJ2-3	CATSRDTETGSYTQYF	TGTGCCACCAGCAGAGATACGGAGACCGGGAGTTATACGCAGTATTTT
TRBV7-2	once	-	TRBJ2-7	CASSLVGSETYEQYF	TGTGCCAGCAGCTTAGTCGGTAGCGAAACCTACGAGCAGTACTTC
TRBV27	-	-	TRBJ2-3	CASSLAGLIADTQYF	TGTGCCAGCAGTTTAGCGGGATTAATCGCAGATACGCAGTATTTT
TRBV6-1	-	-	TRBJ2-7	CASKGGGGGYEQYF	TGTGCCAGCAAAGGGGGGGGCGGGGGCTACGAGCAGTACTTC
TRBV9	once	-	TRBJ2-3	CASSDQGTDTQYF	TGTGCCAGCAGCGATCAGGGAACAGATACGCAGTATTTT
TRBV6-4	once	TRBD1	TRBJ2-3	CASSEGQGITDTQYF	TGTGCCAGCAGTGAGGGACAGGGGATCACAGATACGCAGTATTTT
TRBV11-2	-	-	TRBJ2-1	CASSLRSEQFF	TGTGCCAGCAGCCTACGATCTGAGCAGTTCTTC
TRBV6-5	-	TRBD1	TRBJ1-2	CASSYTRTGLAFYTF	TGTGCCAGCAGCTATACAAGGACAGGGTTAGCATTCTACACCTTC
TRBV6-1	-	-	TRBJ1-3	CASSALGSNSGNTIYF	TGTGCCAGCAGTGCGCTCGGTTCAAACTCTGGAAACACCATATATTTT
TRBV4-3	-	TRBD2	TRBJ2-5	CASSQEGLAGRETQYF	TGCGCCAGCAGCCAAGAGGGACTAGCGGGACGAGAGACCCAGTACTTC
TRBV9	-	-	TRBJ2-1	CASTRDSTYNEQFF	TGTGCCAGCACCAGGGACTCTACCTACAATGAGCAGTTCTTC
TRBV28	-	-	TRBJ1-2	CASRAAGIYGYTF	TGTGCCAGCAGGGCTGCGGGGATCTATGGCTACACCTTC
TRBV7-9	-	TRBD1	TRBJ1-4	CASSSGQGAKEFNEKLFF	TGTGCCAGCAGCTCGGGACAGGGGGCCAAAGAATTTAATGAAAAACTGTTTTTT
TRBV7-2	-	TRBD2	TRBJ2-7	CASSGSGISYEQYF	TGTGCCAGCAGCGGTAGCGGGATCTCCTACGAGCAGTACTTC
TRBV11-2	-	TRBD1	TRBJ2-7	CASTHGRETGGEQYF	TGTGCCAGCACCCATGGGCGAGAGACAGGGGGCGAGCAGTACTTC
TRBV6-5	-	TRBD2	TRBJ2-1	CASSYGLAGGYNEQFF	TGTGCCAGCAGTTACGGCTTAGCGGGAGGGTACAATGAGCAGTTCTTC
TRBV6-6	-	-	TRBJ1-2	CASRAPMPGEFYGYTF	TGTGCCAGCAGAGCCCCAATGCCGGGGGAGTTCTATGGCTACACCTTC
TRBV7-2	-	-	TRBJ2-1	CASSAIRGANEQFF	TGTGCCAGCAGCGCAATCCGGGGGGCCAATGAGCAGTTCTTC
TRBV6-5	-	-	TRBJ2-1	CATSLGSGHGEQFF	TGTGCCACCTCTCTGGGTAGCGGTCACGGTGAGCAGTTCTTC
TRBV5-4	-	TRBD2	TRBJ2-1	CASSLFPGLAGKDEQFF	TGTGCCAGCAGCCTCTTCCCAGGACTAGCGGGAAAGGATGAGCAGTTCTTC
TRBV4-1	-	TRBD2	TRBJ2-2	CASSQLRLSGTNTGELFF	TGCGCCAGCAGCCAACTAAGACTTAGCGGGACGAACACCGGGGAGCTGTTTTTT
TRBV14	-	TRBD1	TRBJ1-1	CASSHETGTGGWGTEAFF	TGTGCCAGCAGCCACGAAACCGGGACAGGGGGCTGGGGCACTGAAGCTTTCTTT
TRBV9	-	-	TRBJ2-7	CASSVSGSYEQYF	TGTGCCAGCAGCGTAAGCGGCTCCTACGAGCAGTACTTC
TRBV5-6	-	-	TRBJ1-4	CASSLGPGGEKLFF	TGTGCCAGCAGCTTGGGTCCTGGGGGCGAAAAACTGTTTTTT
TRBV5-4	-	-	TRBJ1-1	CASSSWTGEAFF	TGTGCCAGCAGCTCCTGGACTGGTGAAGCTTTCTTT
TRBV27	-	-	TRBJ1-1	CASSPGQGMNTEAFF	TGTGCCAGCAGTCCCGGGCAGGGCATGAACACTGAAGCTTTCTTT
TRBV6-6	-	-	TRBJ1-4	CASQNTATNEKLFF	TGTGCCAGCCAGAACACAGCAACTAATGAAAAACTGTTTTTT
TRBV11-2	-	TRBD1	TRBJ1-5	CASSFGATGVQPQHF	TGTGCCAGCAGCTTTGGGGCTACAGGGGTCCAGCCCCAGCATTTT
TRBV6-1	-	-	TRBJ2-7	CVTRTAWSYEQYF	TGTGTTACTCGTACCGCCTGGTCCTACGAGCAGTACTTC
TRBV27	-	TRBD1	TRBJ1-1	CARHYRGLRNTEAFF	TGTGCCAGACATTACAGGGGGCTAAGGAACACTGAAGCTTTCTTT
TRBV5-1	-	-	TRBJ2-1	CASSLLVSYNEQFF	TGCGCCAGCAGCTTACTAGTCTCCTACAATGAGCAGTTCTTC
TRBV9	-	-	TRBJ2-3	CASSSEGTGGNVVIAGGYTDTQYF	TGTGCCAGCAGCTCCGAAGGGACAGGGGGCAACGTGGTAATAGCGGGAGGGTACACAGATACGCAGTATTTT
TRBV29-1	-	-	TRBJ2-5	CSGKQGRETQYF	TGCAGCGGTAAACAGGGGAGGGAGACCCAGTACTTC